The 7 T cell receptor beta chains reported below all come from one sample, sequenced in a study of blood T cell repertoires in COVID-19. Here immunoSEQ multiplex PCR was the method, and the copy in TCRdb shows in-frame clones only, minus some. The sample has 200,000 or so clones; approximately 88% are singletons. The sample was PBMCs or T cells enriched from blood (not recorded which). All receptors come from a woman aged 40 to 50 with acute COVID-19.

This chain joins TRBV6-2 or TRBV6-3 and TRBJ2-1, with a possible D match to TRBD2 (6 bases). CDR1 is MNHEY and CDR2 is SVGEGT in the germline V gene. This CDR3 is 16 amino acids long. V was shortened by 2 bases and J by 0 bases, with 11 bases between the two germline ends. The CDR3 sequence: CASSYRGWSSYNEQFF. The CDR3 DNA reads TGTGCCAGCAGTTACCGGGGGTGGAGCTCCTACAATGAGCAGTTCTTC.

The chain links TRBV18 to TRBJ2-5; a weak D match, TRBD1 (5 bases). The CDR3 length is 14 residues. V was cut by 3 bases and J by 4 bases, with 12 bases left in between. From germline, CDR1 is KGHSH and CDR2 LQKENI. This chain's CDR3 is CASSPLDTGETQYF. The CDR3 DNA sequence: TGTGCCAGCTCACCCTTGGACACCGGAGAGACCCAGTACTTC.

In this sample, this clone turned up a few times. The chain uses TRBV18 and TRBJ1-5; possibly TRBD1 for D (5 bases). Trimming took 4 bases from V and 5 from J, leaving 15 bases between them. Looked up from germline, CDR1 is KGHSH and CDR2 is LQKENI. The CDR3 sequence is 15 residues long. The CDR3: CASSLYQGWDQPQHF. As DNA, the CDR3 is TGTGCCAGCTCACTTTATCAGGGCTGGGATCAGCCCCAGCATTTT. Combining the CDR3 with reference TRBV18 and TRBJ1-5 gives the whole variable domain NAGVMQNPRHLVRRRGQEARLRCSPMKGHSHVYWYRQLPEEGLKFMVYLQKENIIDESGMPKERFSAEFPKEGPSILRIQQVVRGDSAAYFCASSLYQGWDQPQHFGDGTRLSIL.

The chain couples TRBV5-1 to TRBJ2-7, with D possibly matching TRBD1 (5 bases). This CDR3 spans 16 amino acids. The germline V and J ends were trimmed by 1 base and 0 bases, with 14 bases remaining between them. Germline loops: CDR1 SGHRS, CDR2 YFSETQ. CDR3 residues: CASSLKGPSSSYEQYF. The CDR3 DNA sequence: TGCGCCAGCAGCTTGAAGGGGCCCTCGAGCTCCTACGAGCAGTACTTC.

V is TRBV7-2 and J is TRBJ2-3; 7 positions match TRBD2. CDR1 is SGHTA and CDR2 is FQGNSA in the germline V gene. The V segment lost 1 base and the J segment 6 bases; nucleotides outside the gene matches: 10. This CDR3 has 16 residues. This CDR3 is CASSLEGTTRRDTQYF. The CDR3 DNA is TGTGCCAGCAGCTTAGAGGGGACTACCCGAAGGGATACGCAGTATTTT.

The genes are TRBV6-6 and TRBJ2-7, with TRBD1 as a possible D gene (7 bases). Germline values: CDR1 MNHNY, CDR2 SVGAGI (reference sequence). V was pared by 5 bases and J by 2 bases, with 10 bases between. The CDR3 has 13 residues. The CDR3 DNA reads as TGTGCCAGCAGTACAGGGGAGGCCTACGAGCAGTACGTC. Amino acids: CASSTGEAYEQYV.

CDR3: CASSQNRAHQETQYF. The DNA of the CDR3 is TGTGCCAGCAGCCAAAACAGGGCCCACCAAGAGACCCAGTACTTC. This chain uses TRBV3-1 (or the pseudogene TRBV3-2) with TRBJ2-5; perhaps TRBD1 as D (6 bases). This CDR3 is built from 15 residues. Looked up from germline, CDR1 is LGHDT and CDR2 is YNNKEL (reference sequence). V lost 2 bases and J lost 0, with 10 bases in between.